The sequence of this T cell receptor beta chain was determined in a study of blood T cell repertoires in COVID-19. Profiling relied on immunoSEQ multiplex PCR, and the TCRdb table lists in-frame clones only, not all of them. Among about 75,000 clones listed, around 74% were seen once. CDR1 is LNHDA and CDR2 is SQIVND in the germline V gene (reference sequence). After removal of 3 bases from V and 2 bases from J, the junction contained 15 bases not matched to a gene. The CDR3 consists of 18 residues. This TCR derives from a human donor with acute or convalescent COVID-19. The donor label of this sample is uncertain. Input material: peripheral blood. The rearrangement uses TRBV19 and TRBJ2-5, with 7 bases matching TRBD1. The CDR3 nucleotides are TGTGCCAGTAGTATTAGAGTTTCGAGGGGGCTTCAGCAAGAGACCCAGTACTTC. Translating it yields CASSIRVSRGLQQETQYF.